This T cell receptor beta chain derives from a study of long-term antiretroviral therapy in people with HIV (dated by TCRdb to the early 2020s). At the level of the whole study: The earliest samples were collected about a decade before the 2015 WHO recommendation for immediate ART, when ART was typically delayed until CD4 counts fell. The cohort contributed roughly 190 cryopreserved PBMC samples from under 35 adults with confirmed HIV infection, collected serially over a mean of approximately 6 years (range 1-12). Of the roughly 30 participants with HIV, about a dozen were female. No cross-contamination during QIAcube processing turned up in test extractions that ran a monoclonal T-cell line alongside 33 polyclonal samples. Whether ART initiation and durable HIV suppression were associated with changes in peripheral blood TRB repertoire composition and diversity was tested in a retrospective serial study. Paper-wide results and their limitations: No data were available on ART adherence, viral resistance or therapy changes, limiting inferences about post-ART repertoire changes. At every time point, the repertoire was dominated by expanded TRB clones first identified before ART initiation, although this dominance fluctuated and, in many PLHIV, declined after ART. Starting ART was linked to a significant rise in TRB diversity, yet even with long-term ART the diversity remained significantly lower than in transplant donor controls. Narrower CDR3 length ranges were observed in HIV repertoires than in controls, and an antigen-experienced repertoire with only a slight naive shift after ART was suggested by the network structure. Owing to limited PBMC availability, only the TCR beta chain was sequenced, without alpha chain pairing. The samples span the years 2004 to 2017, and the ART regimens used at that time may not be as effective as current regimens. Because cell numbers in pre-ART samples were limited, unsorted PBMC were profiled instead of sorted CD4+ and CD8+ T cells.

CDR1 and CDR2 (KGHSH, LQKENI) derive from the germline V gene. The CDR3 measures 13 amino acids from cysteine to phenylalanine. Only CDR3 DNA is held: 39 bases, read in frame from base 1. The germline V and J ends show losses of 3 bases and 5 bases respectively, and no gene match explains 4 bases of the junction. Sequencing of the TRB variable region was done with the immunoSEQ hsTCRB v3.0 assay at survey level resolution. The targeted TRB sequencing depth was about 40,000-55,000 T-cell genomes per sample. An Illumina MiSeq with a v3 150-cycle kit was used to sequence the pooled TRB libraries. As for how the authors treated the data: Repertoire analysis was performed in R inside a reproducible Nextflow workflow that covered QC, data transformation and analysis. LymphoSeq2, an R package for exploring AIRR-Seq data, was used to implement the custom analyses. A handful of samples yielding fewer than 5000 total TRB sequences were excluded, leaving around 190 analyzed HIV repertoires. Of the roughly 180 retained HIV repertoires, some 60 were collected before and under 150 after ART initiation. Repertoires were downsampled to 5000 TRB nucleotide sequences, with summary statistics averaged over 100 downsampling iterations. The analysis kept only TRB sequences whose CDR3 regions were at least seven amino acids long. A Shannon entropy-derived clonality score and the Gini coefficient were used to measure diversity. Repertoire networks linked the top 5000 CDR3 amino acid sequences whenever two sequences differed by an edit distance of one. For TRB CDR3 amino acid sequences, GLIPH2 was used to predict antigen specificity groups and MHC restriction. To flag known CMV, EBV, HIV or tissue antigen associations, CDR3 amino acid sequences were matched against VDJdb and McPAS-TCR. Pre-ART, post-ART and control groups were compared with Wilcoxon signed-rank tests and Holm-Bonferroni correction. TCRdb took over this immuneACCESS table, retaining in-frame rearrangements with V and J assigned. Such tables are incomplete; in checked studies, under half of the missing clones stem from an unresolved V gene, and the remainder is unexplained. The DNA gave D and trimming, while V, J and clone size come from that table. Counted in this sample were some 23,000 clones; around 80% of them appeared once. The biggest ten clones account for 4% to 6% of the sample.

As regards this clone: The clone's antigen remains unknown. No quality values exist for individual bases; no much larger clone is one base distant.

Participants were included only if at least one PBMC sample before ART initiation and at least two post-ART samples were available. All participants with HIV were treated in the United States of America. Before DNA extraction, cryopreserved samples of roughly 0.95-10 million PBMC were thawed and washed. At the time of the earliest PBMC sample, participants with HIV were aged between about 20 and 54 years. PBMC samples were contributed by each participant from 1-4 timepoints before ART initiation and 2-8 timepoints after ART initiation, with a median of 7 samples. Serial HIV viral load, CD4+ T-cell count, ART history and demographic data were obtained for every participant. Genomic DNA was extracted from unsorted PBMC with a Qiagen kit on a QIAcube, with processing performed in batches of 12 samples.

Sequencing used unsorted PBMCs, obtained 0.3 years after starting antiretroviral therapy. The rearrangement joined TRBV18 to TRBJ2-7; a stretch of 7 junction bases matches TRBD1. The origin of this receptor is a man aged 50-60 years with HIV. The DNA reads TGTGCCAGCTCACCGACAGGGTCCCACGAGCAGTACTTC. Its translation reads: CASSPTGSHEQYF.